Sequencing of this T cell receptor beta chain was carried out in a study of OX40 agonist ivuxolimab in advanced cancers. Blood was sampled at baseline, cycle 4 day 1, and cycle 7 day 1. Clones were read by immunoSEQ multiplex PCR, and TCRdb kept only the in-frame ones, dropping some. The sample includes roughly 87,000 clones, more than 75% seen only once; the top ten take 0.6% to 0.8%. This CDR3 contains 16 residues. From germline, CDR1 is MNHEY and CDR2 SVGAGI. The germline V and J ends were trimmed by 0 bases and 2 bases, with 13 bases remaining between them. The material was CD4+ or CD8+ T cells sorted from blood, obtained in a trial of the OX40 agonist ivuxolimab. The TCR originated in an adult with an advanced solid tumor such as melanoma, head and neck, liver or kidney cancer. V usage is TRBV6-5 and J usage is TRBJ2-5; D might be TRBD1 (5 bases). CDR3 loop: CASSYSFTGVQETQYF. In nucleotides, the CDR3 is TGTGCCAGCAGTTACTCGTTTACAGGTGTACAAGAGACCCAGTACTTC.